This T cell receptor beta chain was captured by sequencing in a study of blood T cells in healthy people across ages (dated by TCRdb to between 2015 and 2016). Study-wide context: In model experiments, template switching captured about one uniquely barcoded TCR beta cDNA molecule for every two T cells. The study measured age-related changes in TCR beta repertoire diversity using deep sequencing normalized with unique cDNA molecular identifiers. Four age groups were formed from the donors: young (average approximately 17 years), middle-aged (around 37), aged (more than 55) and long-lived (around 82). Donors of different ages were randomly distributed across sequencing lanes to avoid experimental bias. Using the same blood draw, the study looked at two additional independent replicas of 1 million unique cDNA reads for two donors, one aged 18 to 30 and the other aged 80 or older. What the study reported, not specific to this receptor: Because profiling used bulk unsorted PBMCs, naive and antigen-experienced compartments could not be compared conclusively. Compared with the aged group, the long-lived group had more naive CD4+ T cells, fewer expanded clones and increased TCR diversity, a pattern suggesting age selection. Because donor CMV infection status was unknown, age-related changes in expanded clonotypes were potentially confounded. Observed TCR beta diversity per million T cells fell roughly linearly with age, and a significant reduction was already apparent by age about 36. The percentage of naive T cells measured by flow cytometry correlated strongly with observed TCR beta diversity. Estimates of total diversity based on one million sequenced T cells were regarded as lower bounds and as underestimates.

This clonotype appeared a few times. Its antigen remains unidentified. Base qualities were left out, and no much larger clone turns up one base away. The cysteine opens and the phenylalanine closes a CDR3 of 14 amino acids. Just the 42-base CDR3 DNA is kept, in frame starting at base 1. The germline V gene specifies MNHEY as CDR1 and SVGAGI as CDR2. The junction shows trimming of 2 bases on V and 3 bases on J, and the gene matches do not reach 4 bases of it. To prepare the library, 5' RACE was applied. Sequencing relied on an Illumina HiSeq 2500. A second PCR of roughly 6 to 11 cycles was run with a J-beta primer mix and a sample-barcoded 5' primer. Each TCR beta cDNA molecule received a unique molecular identifier from a template-switch 5' adaptor carrying 12 random nucleotides. Each sample yielded at least 3 million CDR3-containing paired-end reads. First-strand cDNA synthesis was performed from all RNA using the Mint cDNA synthesis kit, with priming by a TRBC-specific oligonucleotide. All cDNA was treated with uracil-DNA glycosylase and then went through a first 18-cycle PCR with the universal primers M1SS and BC2_uni_R. From the authors' description of their analysis: Normalization of each sample was performed by random selection of 1 million high-quality reads, each carrying a distinct molecular identifier. Reads sharing molecular identifiers were discarded rather than binned into consensus sequences. MiTCR, set to a Q25 quality threshold and the strictest error-elimination algorithm, was used for CDR3 identification, clonotype clustering and error correction. Lower-bound total TCR beta diversity was estimated with a nonparametric unseen species model using Euler transformation. TCRdb took the public reads, trimmed them with fastp at Q25, ran MiXCR for clone calling and kept in-frame beta chains. For every CDR3 protein sequence, its rows merge into one entry that carries the most common genes and DNA. Clone size and V and J calls follow TCRdb, not the original study. This sample holds about 730,000 distinct CDR3 sequences; around 40% were observed only once. 20% to 25% of the sample goes to the ten largest clones.

Donors were 40 or so systemically healthy Caucasian individuals from Russia aged roughly 6 to 100 years. Ten milliliters of peripheral blood were drawn from each donor into EDTA-treated Vacutainer tubes. Ficoll-Paque density-gradient centrifugation was used to isolate PBMCs, with at least 7 million obtained per sample. Total RNA was extracted from PBMCs with Trizol reagent, with at least 6 micrograms obtained per sample. For every donor, flow cytometry on a PBMC aliquot measured the percentage of naive CD45RAhigh/CD27high T cells. The chain employs TRBV6-5 and TRBJ2-7; 7 central bases correspond to TRBD1. Sequenced input: blood. The TCR comes from a woman aged 55-75 years in good health. The CDR3 region: CASSYGTANYEQYF. The DNA is TGTGCCAGCAGTTACGGGACAGCCAACTACGAGCAGTACTTC.